This T cell receptor beta chain emerged from a study of metastatic and nonmetastatic thyroid tumors. Study-level background: Comparative analysis of repertoires was undertaken across blood and tumor or nodule tissue obtained from malignant and benign thyroid patients.

Thyroid surgery had not been preceded by any treatment in any patient. In the original analysis: Clinicopathological groups of papillary thyroid cancer showed CDR3 differences that were used to build a distant-metastasis classifier. Via MiXCR, TCRdb re-called the PCR reads. These V and J calls are TCRdb output, not the study's own analysis. The data hold 85,000 to 95,000 clones, with 15% observed a single time. There are many counts of this clone. The CDR3 has 13 amino acids. Germline CDR1 is MNHNS and CDR2 is SASEGT. This chain connects TRBV6-1 to TRBJ2-3; no reliable D call. The sequencing sample was made of blood. The sequence was obtained from a female donor with papillary thyroid cancer or a benign thyroid nodule (not recorded which). Some clones in this sample may be carry-over from other donors' samples. CDR3 loop: CVAGGSRTDTQYF. The DNA of the CDR3 is TGTGTCGCCGGTGGGTCACGCACAGATACGCAGTATTTT.